One and the same sample provided the 9 T cell receptor beta chains below, sequenced in a study of graft-versus-host responses after intestinal transplantation. Profiled with immunoSEQ multiplex PCR; TCRdb holds only in-frame clones, not every one. The repertoire holds some 23,000 clones, roughly 78% seen once, with 0.8% to 0.95% in the top ten. These receptors' antigens are unknown. The starting material was unstimulated CD8+ T cells sorted from spleen or lymph node cells, obtained before transplant. These receptors were collected from a human donor who was the organ donor for an intestinal transplant.

The V and J genes are TRBV9 and TRBJ2-4; 15 positions agree with TRBD2. CDR3 length equals 19 residues. Looked up from germline, CDR1 is SGDLS and CDR2 is YYNGEE. V trimming: 2 bases; J trimming: 2 bases; junction bases outside the gene matches: 8. CDR3 DNA sequence: TGTGCCAGCAGCGTTTGGACTAGCGGGAGGGTTCGTTCCAAAAACATTCAGTACTTC. Encoded protein: CASSVWTSGRVRSKNIQYF.

The gene calls are TRBV19 and TRBJ1-2, with 7 bases lining up with TRBD1. V shed 6 bases, J shed 6 bases, and the junction held 7 bases outside the gene matches. Germline lookup yields CDR1 LNHDA and CDR2 SQIVND (reference sequence). This CDR3 is built from 13 residues. The CDR3, as DNA: TGTGCCAGTAGGCCAGGGGGATTGGATGGCTACACCTTC. Protein sequence: CASRPGGLDGYTF.

The V gene is TRBV10-3, the J gene TRBJ2-7, with D possibly TRBD1 on 5 matching bases. Germline loops: CDR1 ENHRY, CDR2 SYGVKD. This CDR3 spans 14 amino acids. V dropped 5 bases and J dropped 2 bases, with 13 bases sitting between them. CDR3 loop: CAISPGDRTYEQYF. CDR3 sequence (DNA): TGTGCCATCAGTCCCGGCGACAGAACCTACGAGCAGTACTTC.

The genes are TRBV7-9 and TRBJ2-7; 10 nucleotides match TRBD2. Unmatched junction bases numbered 3, after V lost 4 bases and J lost 3 bases. The CDR3 is 14 amino acids. CDR1 and CDR2 (germline): SEHNR, FQNEAQ (reference sequence). The CDR3 protein is CASSSLAGYYEQYF. CDR3 sequence (DNA): TGTGCCAGCAGCTCACTAGCGGGGTACTACGAGCAGTACTTC.

The J gene is TRBJ1-2, the V gene TRBV5-4; weak D call: TRBD1 (6 bases). The germline gives CDR1 SGHNT, CDR2 YYREEE (reference sequence). The CDR3 covers 16 residues. The germline V and J ends were trimmed by 4 bases and 0 bases, with 16 bases remaining between them. CDR3 sequence: CASSQPQGIPNYGYTF. In DNA, the CDR3 is TGTGCCAGCAGCCAGCCGCAGGGGATTCCTAACTATGGCTACACCTTC.

This rearrangement joins TRBV5-1 to TRBJ1-1, with D possibly matching TRBD1 (6 bases). Trimming pared 4 bases from V and 4 bases from J, leaving 20 bases between. The V gene's germline CDR1 is SGHRS and CDR2 YFSETQ. The CDR3 loop spans 16 amino acids. For the CDR3, the DNA is TGCGCCAGCAGCCCCGGACTTCGGGAAGGGGGCACTGAAGCTTTCTTT. Its protein product is CASSPGLREGGTEAFF.

The count of this clone is one. This chain uses TRBV7-6 with TRBJ2-3, with D perhaps matching TRBD1 (6 bases). The length of the CDR3 is 18 residues. The germline V gene has CDR1 SGHVS and CDR2 FNYEAQ. The V end was cut by 4 bases, the J end by 0 bases, with 20 bases between. CDR3: CASSSRGSPVRSTDTQYF. CDR3 nucleotide sequence: TGTGCCAGCAGCTCGAGGGGGTCACCGGTTCGAAGCACAGATACGCAGTATTTT.

The chain employs TRBV11-2 and TRBJ1-1; the D gene is possibly TRBD1 (5 bases). V lost 7 bases and J 3 bases, leaving 12 bases between the germline ends. The CDR3 has 13 amino acids. CDR1 and CDR2 (germline): SGHAT, FQNNGV. Here the CDR3 reads CASTRAGYTEAFF. The CDR3 DNA sequence: TGTGCCAGCACCAGGGCGGGGTACACTGAAGCTTTCTTT.

The table lists this clone with a count of one. The chain carries TRBV6-5 and TRBJ2-7, with D maybe TRBD2 (5 bases). Germline V gene sequence: CDR1 MNHEY, CDR2 SVGAGI. CDR3 length: 14 amino acids. Trimming removed 2 bases from V and 4 bases from J, with 12 bases in between. The CDR3 sequence is CASSYVGVSYEQYF. CDR3 in DNA: TGTGCCAGCAGTTACGTCGGGGTGTCTTACGAGCAGTACTTC.